This TCR beta chain comes out of a study of CD8 T cells in ankylosing spondylitis. Quantitative 5'-RACE with molecular barcodes generated TCR beta libraries. TCRdb re-analysed the 5' RACE reads in MiXCR, keeping a single row per CDR3 protein. The profile shows around 340,000 distinct CDR3 sequences, 20% to 25% of them singletons. The germline gives CDR1 MNHNS, CDR2 SASEGT. The trim removed 1 base at V and 6 bases at J, leaving 8 bases unmatched. The CDR3 contains 16 residues. Specimen: blood, either unsorted or a sorted T cell fraction (not recorded which). The clonotype comes from a male donor with ankylosing spondylitis or in good health (not recorded which). The chain employs TRBV6-1 and TRBJ2-1; 8 bases are shared with TRBD2. CDR3 amino acids: CASSEESGAGGNEQFF. The CDR3 DNA is TGTGCCAGCAGTGAAGAGAGCGGGGCGGGGGGCAATGAGCAGTTCTTC.